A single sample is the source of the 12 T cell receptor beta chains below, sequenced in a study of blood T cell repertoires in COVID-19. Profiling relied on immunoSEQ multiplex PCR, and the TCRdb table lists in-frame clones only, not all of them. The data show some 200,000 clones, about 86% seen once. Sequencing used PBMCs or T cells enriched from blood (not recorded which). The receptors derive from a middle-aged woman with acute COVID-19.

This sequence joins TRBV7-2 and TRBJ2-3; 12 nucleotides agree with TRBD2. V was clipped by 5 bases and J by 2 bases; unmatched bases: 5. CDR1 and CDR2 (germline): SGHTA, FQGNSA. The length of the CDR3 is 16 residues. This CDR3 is CASSTRLAGATDTQYF. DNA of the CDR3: TGTGCCAGCAGCACCAGACTAGCGGGGGCCACAGATACGCAGTATTTT.

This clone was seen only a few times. CDR3 residues: CASRGTVPYNEQFF. In DNA form, the CDR3 reads TGTGCCAGCAGGGGGACAGTACCTTACAATGAGCAGTTCTTC. The chain couples TRBV6-5 to TRBJ2-1; 7 bases agree with TRBD1. CDR3 length equals 14 residues. Looked up from germline, CDR1 is MNHEY and CDR2 is SVGAGI. The ends lost 6 bases at V and 4 bases at J; junction bases unmatched: 6.

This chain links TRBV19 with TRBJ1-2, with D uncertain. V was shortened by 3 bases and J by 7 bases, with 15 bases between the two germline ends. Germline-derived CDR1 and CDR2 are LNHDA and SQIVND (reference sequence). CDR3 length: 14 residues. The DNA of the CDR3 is TGTGCCAGTAGTATGGCGGGCAGTCCCGGTGGCTACACCTTC. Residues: CASSMAGSPGGYTF.

This chain's CDR3 is CASSFYRGDGYTF. The CDR3 DNA reads TGTGCCAGCTCCTTCTACAGGGGCGATGGCTACACCTTC. The genes are TRBV5-4 and TRBJ1-2; the match to TRBD1 covers 7 bases. V shed 7 bases, J shed 6 bases, and the junction held 9 bases outside the gene matches. Germline V CDR1 and CDR2: SGHNT, YYREEE (reference sequence). The CDR3 consists of 13 residues.

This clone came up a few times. CDR3 sequence: CASSFRDRGPNTEAFF. CDR3 DNA sequence: TGTGCCAGCAGTTTCCGGGACAGGGGCCCCAACACTGAAGCTTTCTTT. V and J are TRBV2 and TRBJ1-1, with 10 bases aligning to TRBD1. The CDR3 contains 16 residues. The V gene's germline CDR1 is SNHLY and CDR2 FYNNEI. V was clipped by 5 bases and J by 2 bases; unmatched bases: 8.

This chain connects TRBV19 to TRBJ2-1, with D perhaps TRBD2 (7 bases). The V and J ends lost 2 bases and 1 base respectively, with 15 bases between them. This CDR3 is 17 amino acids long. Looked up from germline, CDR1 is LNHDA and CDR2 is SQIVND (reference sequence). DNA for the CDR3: TGTGCCAGTAGTATAATCCGGGGAGGGGGGTCCTACAATGAGCAGTTCTTC. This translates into CASSIIRGGGSYNEQFF.

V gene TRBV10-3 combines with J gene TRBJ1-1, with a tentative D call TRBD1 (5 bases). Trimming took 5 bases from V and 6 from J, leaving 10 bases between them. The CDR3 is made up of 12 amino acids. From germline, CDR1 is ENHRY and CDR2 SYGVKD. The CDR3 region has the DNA TGTGCCATCAGTAGGGGTGGTGCTGAAGCTTTCTTT. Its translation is CAISRGGAEAFF.

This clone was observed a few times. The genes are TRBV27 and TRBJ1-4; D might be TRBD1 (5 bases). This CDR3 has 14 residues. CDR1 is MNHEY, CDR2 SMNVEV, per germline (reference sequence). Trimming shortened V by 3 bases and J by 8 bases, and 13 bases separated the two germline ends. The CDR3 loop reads CASSLRQLVEKLFF. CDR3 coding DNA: TGTGCCAGCAGTTTGAGACAGTTGGTCGAAAAACTGTTTTTT.

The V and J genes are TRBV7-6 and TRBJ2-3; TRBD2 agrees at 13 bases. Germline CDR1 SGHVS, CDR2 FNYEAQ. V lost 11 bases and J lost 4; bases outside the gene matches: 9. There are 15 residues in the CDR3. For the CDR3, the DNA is TGTGCCGGGACCGGACTAGCGGGGGTAGCAGATACGCAGTATTTT. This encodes CAGTGLAGVADTQYF.

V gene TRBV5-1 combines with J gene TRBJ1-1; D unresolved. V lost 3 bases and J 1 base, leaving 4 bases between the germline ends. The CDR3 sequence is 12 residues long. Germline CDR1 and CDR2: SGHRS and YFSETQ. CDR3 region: CASSYGNTEAFF. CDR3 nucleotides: TGCGCCAGCAGCTACGGGAACACTGAAGCTTTCTTT.

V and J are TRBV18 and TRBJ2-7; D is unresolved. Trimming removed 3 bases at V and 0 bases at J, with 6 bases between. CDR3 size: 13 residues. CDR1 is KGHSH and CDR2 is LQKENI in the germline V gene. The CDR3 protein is CASSPFSSYEQYF. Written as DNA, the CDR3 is TGTGCCAGCTCACCCTTTAGCTCCTACGAGCAGTACTTC.

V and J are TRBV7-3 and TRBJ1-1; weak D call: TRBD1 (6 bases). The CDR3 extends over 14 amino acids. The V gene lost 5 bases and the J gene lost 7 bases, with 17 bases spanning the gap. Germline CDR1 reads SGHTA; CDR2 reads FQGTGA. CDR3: CASSLVQGRGEAFF. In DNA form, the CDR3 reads TGTGCCAGCAGCCTCGTACAGGGTCGAGGTGAAGCTTTCTTT.